Below, 17 T cell receptor beta chains from the same sample are listed, as sequenced in a study of T-cell reconstitution after alpha-beta-depleted transplantation in children. For TCRbeta, the library was prepared with unique molecular identifiers. TCRdb passed the PCR reads through MiXCR, listing each CDR3 protein once. The sample has hundreds of thousands of distinct CDR3 sequences, around a sixth seen once. The sample here was PBMCs, mostly from graft donor cells, taken 360 days after TCRalphabeta/CD19-depleted stem cell transplant. The receptor source for this set is a male patient under 10 years old who had a stem cell transplant for acute lymphoblastic leukemia, so the T cells may come from the graft donor.

The V call is TRBV29-1, the J call TRBJ2-3; 8 bases fit TRBD1. Trimming took 7 bases from V and 1 from J; bases not matched to a gene: 7. CDR1 is SQVTM, CDR2 ANQGSEA, per germline. The CDR3 length is 14 residues. CDR3 region: CSGTGSVGTDTQYF. In DNA, the CDR3 is TGCAGCGGGACAGGGTCGGTGGGCACAGATACGCAGTATTTT.

This clonotype came up many times. This chain connects TRBV12-3 or TRBV12-4 to TRBJ2-2; D uncertain. Trimming took 5 bases from V and 6 from J, leaving 13 bases between them. The CDR3 runs to 14 residues. CDR3 protein: CASSPVKGAGELFF. As DNA, the CDR3 is TGTGCCAGCAGTCCAGTTAAGGGTGCCGGGGAGCTGTTTTTT.

This chain uses TRBV5-1 with TRBJ2-3, with D hard to call. Germline CDR1 reads SGHRS; CDR2 reads YFSETQ. The CDR3 is made up of 11 amino acids. V gave up 3 bases and J gave up 6 bases, with 5 bases separating them. The CDR3 region has the DNA TGCGCCAGCAGCTCCGGGGATACGCAGTATTTT. Translating gives CASSSGDTQYF.

The table lists this clonotype with a few counts. A read error may produce the germline difference seen at one junction end. The gene calls are TRBV2 and TRBJ1-2, with a tentative D call TRBD1 (5 bases). CDR3 length: 13 amino acids. The germline V gene has CDR1 SNHLY and CDR2 FYNNEI. CDR3 sequence (DNA): TGTGCCAGCAGTGTATTTAAACGCGACAGACCACTCTTC. Translating gives CASSVFKRDRPLF.

In regard to this clonotype: Because it lacks the conserved phenylalanine or tryptophan at the end, this CDR3 is likely a read error. The V and J genes are TRBV20-1 and TRBJ1-5; 7 nucleotides match TRBD1. CDR3 length: 13 amino acids. Per germline, CDR1 DFQATT and CDR2 SNEGSKA (reference sequence). V shed 0 bases and J 7 bases; nucleotides not matched to a gene: 3. The CDR3 coding sequence is TGCAGTGCTAGAGAGACAGGGTACCAGCCCCAGCATTAT. Protein product: CSARETGYQPQHY.

There are a few counts of this clonotype. V gene TRBV12-3 or TRBV12-4 combines with J gene TRBJ2-3, with unresolved D. This CDR3 has 11 amino acids. Trimming took 4 bases from V and 8 from J, leaving 7 bases between them. CDR3 bases: TGTGCCAGCAGTTCGGTTGGTACGCAGTATTTT. It specifies CASSSVGTQYF.

This clonotype was counted a few times. This chain uses TRBV5-5 with TRBJ2-3; TRBD2 matches at 7 bases. Trimming cost V 0 bases and J 0 bases; bases outside gene matches: 7. Germline CDR1 SGHKS, CDR2 YYEKEE (reference sequence). The CDR3 length is 17 residues. The CDR3 loop reads CASSLGAWGGSTDTQYF. The CDR3 nucleotides read TGTGCCAGCAGCTTGGGGGCTTGGGGGGGGAGCACAGATACGCAGTATTTT.

This clonotype has more than one count but fewer than ten. The gene calls are TRBV2 and TRBJ1-6, with unresolved D. V was cut by 4 bases and J by 15 bases, with 10 bases left in between. Germline CDR1 and CDR2: SNHLY and FYNNEI. This CDR3 is 11 amino acids long. The CDR3 loop reads CASSVESRLHF. CDR3 in DNA: TGTGCCAGCAGTGTGGAGTCGCGCCTCCACTTT.

Regarding this clonotype: Since the CDR3 does not end with the conserved phenylalanine or tryptophan, this likely comes from a read error. This chain connects TRBV12-3 or TRBV12-4 to TRBJ1-1; D unresolved. Trimming pared 4 bases from V and 4 bases from J, leaving 13 bases between. The CDR3 runs 14 residues. CDR3 loop: CASSWIGGGTEAFY. CDR3 in DNA: TGTGCCAGCAGTTGGATTGGTGGAGGCACTGAAGCTTTCTAT.

About this clonotype: A clone one base away is much larger, so this may be a read error. The V and J genes are TRBV7-8 and TRBJ2-7; D remains unclear. CDR3 size: 12 residues. Germline V CDR1 and CDR2: SGHVS, FQNEAQ. The V and J ends lost 1 base and 6 bases respectively, with 7 bases between them. CDR3 in amino acids: CASSLDKGEQYF. In nucleotides, the CDR3 is TGTGCCAGCAGCTTAGACAAGGGCGAGCAGTACTTC.

Relative to its sample, this clonotype is medium-sized. The chain is built from TRBV12-3 or TRBV12-4 and TRBJ1-1, with D perhaps matching TRBD1 (5 bases). Trimming cost V 5 bases and J 3 bases, with 13 bases left between them. The CDR3 covers 14 residues. The CDR3 DNA reads as TGTGCCAGCAGTCTATCGGCAGGGTACACTGAAGCTTTCTTT. Residues: CASSLSAGYTEAFF.

This chain connects TRBV20-1 to TRBJ1-5; no firm D call. The CDR3 has 13 residues. The germline V gene has CDR1 DFQATT and CDR2 SNEGSKA (reference sequence). V shed 3 bases and J shed 3 bases, with 9 bases lying between them. The CDR3 protein is CSASLGNNQPQHF. The CDR3 nucleotides are TGCAGTGCTAGTTTGGGAAACAATCAGCCCCAGCATTTT.

This clonotype has only a few counts. This sequence joins TRBV18 and TRBJ2-4; D is uncertain. Germline-derived CDR1 and CDR2 are KGHSH and LQKENI. The V end lost 3 bases, the J end lost 0 bases, and 15 bases lay between the germline ends. The CDR3 is 17 residues long. CDR3 sequence: CASSPLGSHLAKNIQYF. The DNA of the CDR3 is TGTGCCAGCTCACCCCTAGGCAGCCATCTAGCCAAAAACATTCAGTACTTC.

This chain links TRBV10-1 with TRBJ2-5; D gene unclear. Germline values: CDR1 WNHNN, CDR2 SYGVQD (reference sequence). Between the trimmed V and J ends, which lost 2 bases and 5 bases, there was a span of 9 bases. The length of the CDR3 is 13 residues. CDR3 loop: CASSELWWETQYF. CDR3 bases: TGCGCCAGCAGTGAGCTTTGGTGGGAGACCCAGTACTTC.

The chain recombines TRBV24-1 with TRBJ2-2; D is unclear. The CDR3 extends over 13 amino acids. Germline CDR1 KGHDR, CDR2 SFDVKD. The germline V and J ends were trimmed by 7 bases and 1 base, with 6 bases remaining between them. In DNA, the CDR3 is TGTGCCACCAGGCCCGGGAACACCGGGGAGCTGTTTTTT. Protein sequence: CATRPGNTGELFF.

This clonotype was detected only a few times. The chain uses TRBV15 and TRBJ2-2; D is possibly TRBD1 or TRBD2 (5 bases each). Trimming left V 3 bases short and J 0 bases short, with 11 bases between. The CDR3 has 16 residues. Looked up from germline, CDR1 is LNHNV and CDR2 is YYDKDF (reference sequence). The CDR3 nucleotides are TGTGCCACCAGCAGGGTCCGGGGCGCGAACACCGGGGAGCTGTTTTTT. It yields the protein CATSRVRGANTGELFF.

The chain recombines TRBV12-3 or TRBV12-4 with TRBJ2-7; D is perhaps TRBD1 (6 bases). This CDR3 is built from 16 residues. Trimming took 6 bases from V and 0 from J, leaving 18 bases between them. For the CDR3, the DNA is TGTGCCAGCAGCCCCTTCAGGGGCCAGAGCTCCTACGAGCAGTACTTC. Translation gives CASSPFRGQSSYEQYF.